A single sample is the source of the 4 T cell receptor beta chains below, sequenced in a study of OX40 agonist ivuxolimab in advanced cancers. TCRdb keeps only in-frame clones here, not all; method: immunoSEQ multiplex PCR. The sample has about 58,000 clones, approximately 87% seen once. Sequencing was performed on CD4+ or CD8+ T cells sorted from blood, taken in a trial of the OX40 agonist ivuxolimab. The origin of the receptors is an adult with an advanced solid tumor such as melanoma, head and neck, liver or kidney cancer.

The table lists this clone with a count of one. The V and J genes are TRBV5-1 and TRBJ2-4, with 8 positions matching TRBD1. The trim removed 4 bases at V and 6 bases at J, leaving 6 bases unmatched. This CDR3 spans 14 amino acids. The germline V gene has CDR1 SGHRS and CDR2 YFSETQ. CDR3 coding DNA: TGCGCCAGCAGCCCCGGGACAGGCCGAAACATTCAGTACTTC. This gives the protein CASSPGTGRNIQYF.

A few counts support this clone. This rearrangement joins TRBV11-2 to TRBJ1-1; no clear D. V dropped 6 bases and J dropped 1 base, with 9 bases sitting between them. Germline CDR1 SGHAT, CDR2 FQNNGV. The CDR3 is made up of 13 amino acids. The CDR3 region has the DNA TGTGCCAGCAGGTATGATGCGAACACTGAAGCTTTCTTT. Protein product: CASRYDANTEAFF.

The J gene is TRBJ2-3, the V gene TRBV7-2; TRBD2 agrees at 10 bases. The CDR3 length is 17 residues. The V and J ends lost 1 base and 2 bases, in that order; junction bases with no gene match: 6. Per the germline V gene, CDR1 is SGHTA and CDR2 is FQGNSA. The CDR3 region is CASSLGLAGALTDTQYF. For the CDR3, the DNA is TGTGCCAGCAGCTTAGGGCTAGCGGGGGCCCTCACAGATACGCAGTATTTT. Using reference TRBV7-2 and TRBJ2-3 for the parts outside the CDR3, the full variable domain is GAGVSQSPSNKVTEKGKDVELRCDPISGHTALYWYRQSLGQGLEFLIYFQGNSAPDKSGLPSDRFSAERTGGSVSTLTIQRTQQEDSAVYLCASSLGLAGALTDTQYFGPGTRLTVL.

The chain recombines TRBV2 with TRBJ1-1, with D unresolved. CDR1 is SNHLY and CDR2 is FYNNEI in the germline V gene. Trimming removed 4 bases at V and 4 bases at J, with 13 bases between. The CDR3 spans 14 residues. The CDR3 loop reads CASSVFGYTTEAFF. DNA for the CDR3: TGTGCCAGCAGTGTTTTCGGCTACACCACTGAAGCTTTCTTT.